Listed here are 6 T cell receptor beta chains from one sample, sequenced in a study of tumor-infiltrating lymphocytes in primary liver carcinoma. Unsorted bulk tissue of roughly 18-32 mg yielded co-extracted RNA and DNA. Making TCR beta cDNA involved approximately 0.5 ug total RNA and a constant-region primer. For TCR beta, libraries were produced by three nested multiplex PCR rounds using slightly modified ARM-PCR. With TRBV1-TRBV30 forward primers and a C-beta reverse primer, the first two PCR rounds were run for approximately 9 cycles each. One entry per CDR3 protein, called by TCRdb with MiXCR from the multiplex PCR reads. In the table there are under 200,000 distinct CDR3 sequences, about 85% of which are singletons. The specimen sequenced was tumor tissue from primary liver carcinoma. The receptors stem from a man in his forties with primary liver carcinoma and hepatitis B virus infection.

On this clonotype itself: One end of the junction does not line up with germline, which may come from a read error. This chain connects TRBV4-3 to TRBJ2-1; 7 nucleotides agree with TRBD1. This CDR3 is 16 amino acids long. CDR1 LGHNA and CDR2 YSLEER come from the germline V gene. The CDR3 is CASSQDVGGQYSEQLF. In DNA, the CDR3 is TGCGCCAGTAGCCAAGATGTAGGGGGCCAGTACAGTGAGCAGCTCTTC.

In regard to this clonotype: Germline and junction disagree at one end, which may indicate a read error. The V gene is TRBV6-5, the J gene TRBJ2-1, with 7 bases fitting TRBD2. Germline assignment: CDR1 MNHEY and CDR2 SVGAGI. CDR3 length: 15 amino acids. CDR3 sequence (DNA): TGTGCCAGGAGTTACTCTGAGGGAGGGCCTGATGAGGAGTTCTTC. As protein: CARSYSEGGPDEEFF.

The V gene is TRBV10-3, the J gene TRBJ1-1; 8 bases align to TRBD1. Germline V gene sequence: CDR1 ENHRY, CDR2 SYGVKD. The CDR3 is 14 amino acids. Trimming at V came to 4 bases and at J to 5 bases, leaving 6 bases not matched to a gene. CDR3 in DNA: TGTGCCATCAGTGTTCCGGACAGGGTTACTGAAGCTTTCTTT. Its protein is CAISVPDRVTEAFF.

In its sample, this clonotype was seen once. The junction and the germline gene differ at one end; a read error may be behind it. The chain is built from TRBV5-6 and TRBJ2-1; D unresolved. CDR3 length: 17 amino acids. Germline CDR1 is SGHDT and CDR2 is YYEEEE. The CDR3 sequence is CASSFIGAISSYNEQIF. The CDR3 region has the DNA TGCGCCAGCAGCTTCATAGGAGCGATCAGCTCCTACAATGAGCAGATCTTC. Full variable domain (remainder filled in from reference TRBV5-6 and TRBJ2-1): DAGVTQSPTHLIKTRGQQVTLRCSPKSGHDTVSWYQQALGQGPQFIFQYYEEEERQRGNFPDRFSGHQFPNYSSELNVNALLLGDSALYLCASSFIGAISSYNEQIFGPGTRLTVL.

There are a few counts of this clonotype. Germline and junction disagree at one end, which may indicate a read error. The chain has TRBV10-2 and TRBJ2-5, with D possibly TRBD2 on 6 matching bases. The germline V gene has CDR1 WSHSY and CDR2 SAAADI. CDR3 length: 16 residues. CDR3 amino acids: CASSAGLLAAKETQYF. The CDR3 region has the DNA TGCGCAAGCAGTGCCGGGTTACTAGCAGCTAAAGAGACCCAGTACTTC.

In the case of this clonotype: The junction and the germline gene differ at one end; a read error may be behind it. The chain links TRBV4-1 to TRBJ1-5; D perhaps matches TRBD1 (6 bases). CDR3 length: 17 residues. The germline V gene encodes CDR1 MGHRA and CDR2 YSYEKL. CDR3 sequence reads: CASSPLGGDQTGQPQNF. In nucleotides, the CDR3 is TGCGCCAGCAGCCCTCTGGGGGGAGACCAAACCGGACAGCCCCAGAATTTT.